This T cell receptor (beta chain) was sequenced in a study of cytomegalovirus exposure and HLA in healthy donors. Findings and caveats of the study: Later analysis suggested links between common viral pathogens and several top significant clusters. Productive rates of about 90% or about 30% were seen for most TCR beta V segments in an earlier analysis.

As concerns this clone: The antigen is unknown.

In the PCR, 60 Vbeta and 13 Jbeta primers were used. Here immunoSEQ multiplex PCR was the method, and the copy in TCRdb shows in-frame clones only, minus some. The sample lists approximately 140,000 clones; around 80% were seen once. The V and J ends lost 3 bases and 5 bases respectively, with 20 bases between them. The germline V gene has CDR1 SGHRS and CDR2 YFSETQ. The CDR3 is 16 amino acids. This receptor was taken from a woman between 45 and 60 years old in good health and CMV-seropositive. Material for sequencing was PBMCs. J is TRBJ1-1 and V is TRBV5-1; tentatively, D is TRBD1 (5 bases). Here the CDR3 DNA reads TGCGCCAGCAGCTCGGGCTTCGCCTCGGGGGAGACTGAAGCTTTCTTT. Translating gives CASSSGFASGETEAFF.